This T cell receptor beta chain came from a study of naive and memory T cell subsets. EMRA cells were CD45RA+CD27-, and effector memory cells CD45RA-CD27-. CDR3 length: 14 residues. J gave up 4 bases and V 7 bases, and 9 bases lay outside the gene matches. The V gene's germline CDR1 is SGHNT and CDR2 YYREEE (reference sequence). General observations from the study: From naive to CM, EM and EMRA, diversity decreased and Gini increased.

An equimolar mix of two oligonucleotides served as the beta constant-region primer for TRBC1 and TRBC2. The ligated cDNA underwent four PCR rounds using SP2 and nested alpha and beta constant-region primers. TCRdb re-analysed the UMI-ligation and nested PCR reads in MiXCR, keeping a single row per CDR3 protein. The table records more than 35,000 distinct CDR3 sequences, 10% to 15% of them present only once. On this clonotype itself: Its antigen is still unknown.

The sequence was obtained from a human donor in good health. The gene calls are TRBV5-4 and TRBJ1-2, with 8 bases identical to TRBD1. The sequencing input was effector memory CD4+ T cells from blood. This sample's subset: effector memory, CD45RA- CD27-. The CDR3 here is CASCPDREGYGYTF. Here the CDR3 DNA reads TGTGCCAGCTGTCCGGACAGGGAAGGCTATGGCTACACCTTC.